The 6 T cell receptor beta chains below come from one sample, sequenced in a study of T cell responses to AZD1222 COVID-19 vaccine. Sequencing was performed with immunoSEQ multiplex PCR; in TCRdb, only in-frame clones are kept and a portion is missing. This repertoire shows some 87,000 clones, around 91% found once; its top ten account for around 5.5%. The sample consisted of peripheral blood, taken on day 0 of MenACWY control vaccination. Receptors originate from an adult in good health.

This chain links TRBV28 with TRBJ1-5; tentatively, D is TRBD1 (6 bases). Germline lookup yields CDR1 MDHEN and CDR2 SYDVKM. The V gene lost 6 bases and the J gene lost 3 bases, with 9 bases spanning the gap. The CDR3 consists of 13 residues. CDR3 residues: CASRGQLNQPQHF. The CDR3 DNA is TGTGCCAGCAGAGGACAGCTCAATCAGCCCCAGCATTTT.

The chain recombines TRBV7-8 with TRBJ2-1; the match to TRBD2 covers 7 bases. Germline lookup yields CDR1 SGHVS and CDR2 FQNEAQ. This CDR3 has 12 amino acids. J gave up 9 bases and V 5 bases, and 4 bases lay outside the gene matches. CDR3 region: CASSPGGGEQFF. The CDR3, as DNA: TGTGCCAGCAGCCCCGGCGGGGGTGAGCAGTTCTTC.

The CDR3 DNA reads TGTGCCAGCAGCCAAGACCTTTACAATGAGCAGTTCTTC. This translates into CASSQDLYNEQFF. The rearrangement joins TRBV4-2 to TRBJ2-1; D gene uncertain. V was trimmed by 0 bases and J by 4 bases, leaving 4 bases between them. The CDR3 has 13 residues. Looked up from germline, CDR1 is LGHNA and CDR2 is YNFKEQ.

The chain uses TRBV3-1 (or the pseudogene TRBV3-2) and TRBJ2-2; possible D gene TRBD2, 6 bases. The CDR3 contains 17 residues. Between the trimmed V and J ends, which lost 0 bases and 2 bases, there was a span of 13 bases. CDR1 and CDR2 from the germline V gene are LGHDT and YNNKEL (reference sequence). The CDR3 bases are TGTGCCAGCAGCCAAGATCGAACCGGGGGAAACACCGGGGAGCTGTTTTTT. It translates to CASSQDRTGGNTGELFF.

The chain is built from TRBV4-1 and TRBJ2-7, with D tentatively TRBD1 (5 bases). Germline V lookup: CDR1 MGHRA, CDR2 YSYEKL. The CDR3 loop spans 16 amino acids. V dropped 3 bases and J dropped 0 bases, with 15 bases sitting between them. The CDR3 protein is CASSQTTELVSYEQYF. The CDR3 bases are TGCGCCAGCAGCCAGACGACAGAGCTGGTCTCCTACGAGCAGTACTTC.

The chain recombines TRBV18 with TRBJ2-7, with 9 bases matching TRBD1. V gave up 2 bases and J gave up 6 bases; unmatched junction bases: 2. Per germline, CDR1 KGHSH and CDR2 LQKENI. The CDR3 spans 13 residues. The CDR3 loop is CASSPETGGEQYF. DNA for the CDR3: TGTGCCAGCTCACCAGAGACAGGGGGCGAGCAGTACTTC.